The 15 T cell receptor beta chains presented below share a single source sample, sequenced in a study of CD8 T cells in Susac syndrome. Random hexamers were used to reverse transcribe 0.5 to 1 ug of RNA. One entry per CDR3 protein results from TCRdb running MiXCR on the immunoSEQ multiplex PCR reads. The profile shows roughly 130,000 distinct CDR3 sequences, roughly 95% of them singletons. The sample taken for sequencing was CD4+ T cells from PBMCs. The receptors come from a human donor with Susac syndrome.

This chain uses TRBV15 with TRBJ1-2, with TRBD1 as a possible D gene (5 bases). The CDR3 contains 16 residues. V shed 2 bases and J shed 8 bases, with 21 bases lying between them. Germline CDR1 LNHNV, CDR2 YYDKDF (reference sequence). The CDR3 region has the DNA TGTGCCACCAGCAGACGACCGGGGGGGAAAGAGCGGGGCTACACCTTC. It is translated as CATSRRPGGKERGYTF.

The genes are TRBV7-8 and TRBJ1-4, with unresolved D. The CDR3 length is 15 residues. The germline V gene encodes CDR1 SGHVS and CDR2 FQNEAQ. V shed 4 bases and J shed 0 bases, with 9 bases lying between them. CDR3 in DNA: TGTGCCAGCAGCTCAGACACGACAACTAATGAAAAACTGTTTTTT. Its translation is CASSSDTTTNEKLFF.

This clonotype was recorded only once. The V call is TRBV12-3 or TRBV12-4, the J call TRBJ2-7; 7 bases agree with TRBD2. CDR3 length: 13 amino acids. Trimming cost V 8 bases and J 7 bases; bases outside gene matches: 11. CDR3 nucleotide sequence: TGTGCCAGCCTGGGAGCGGGATCTGGAGAGCAGTACTTC. Protein: CASLGAGSGEQYF.

In nucleotides, the CDR3 is TGTGCCAGCAGCCCCGGACAGGGGATCACAGATACGCAGTATTTT. Residues: CASSPGQGITDTQYF. The chain carries TRBV12-3 or TRBV12-4 and TRBJ2-3; 9 bases line up with TRBD1. J lost 2 bases, V lost 6 bases, and 6 bases had no gene match. This CDR3 has 15 amino acids.

The V and J genes are TRBV27 and TRBJ1-1; D remains ambiguous. Germline V lookup: CDR1 MNHEY, CDR2 SMNVEV (reference sequence). V was cut by 2 bases and J by 3 bases, with 10 bases left in between. The CDR3 spans 14 residues. CDR3 nucleotides: TGTGCCAGCAGTTTAGCGGCCCCTCACACTGAAGCTTTCTTT. Protein sequence: CASSLAAPHTEAFF.

This chain links TRBV11-3 with TRBJ2-7, with a weak D call TRBD1 (5 bases). This CDR3 contains 13 residues. V was clipped by 5 bases and J by 6 bases, with 14 bases between them. CDR1 and CDR2 from the germline V gene are SGHNT and YENEEA. The CDR3, as DNA: TGTGCCAGCAGCCTGACGGACACTGGCGAGCAGTACTTC. Amino acid sequence: CASSLTDTGEQYF.

The rearrangement uses TRBV18 and TRBJ1-5; D is unresolved. The CDR3 contains 15 residues. V lost 2 bases, J lost 0 bases, and 8 bases lay in between. CDR1 and CDR2 from the germline V gene are KGHSH and LQKENI. This CDR3 is CASSPIGNSNQPQHF. DNA of the CDR3: TGTGCCAGCTCACCAATCGGTAATAGCAATCAGCCCCAGCATTTT.

The chain couples TRBV5-1 to TRBJ2-4; D is perhaps TRBD2 (6 bases). The germline V gene encodes CDR1 SGHRS and CDR2 YFSETQ. V lost 4 bases, J lost 1 base, and 15 bases lay in between. This CDR3 contains 16 residues. Here the CDR3 reads CASSPRVSGAKNIQYF. The CDR3, as DNA: TGCGCCAGCAGCCCGAGGGTTAGCGGCGCCAAAAACATTCAGTACTTC.

The chain is built from TRBV7-9 and TRBJ1-2; a weak D match, TRBD1 (5 bases). Germline V gene data show CDR1 as SEHNR and CDR2 as FQNEAQ (reference sequence). CDR3 length: 14 amino acids. The V gene lost 4 bases and the J gene lost 0 bases, with 9 bases spanning the gap. The CDR3 loop is CASSSGPSNYGYTF. CDR3 coding DNA: TGTGCCAGCAGCTCGGGACCGTCTAACTATGGCTACACCTTC.

The rearrangement uses TRBV3-1 and TRBJ1-5; D call uncertain. V was clipped by 2 bases and J by 6 bases, with 8 bases between them. Germline V CDR1 and CDR2: LGHDT, YNNKEL (reference sequence). This CDR3 contains 13 residues. The CDR3 loop reads CASSQSPTQPQHF. The CDR3 bases are TGTGCCAGCAGCCAATCCCCTACTCAGCCCCAGCATTTT.

The chain is built from TRBV6-1 and TRBJ1-4; TRBD1 is a possible D gene (5 bases). With 7 bases removed from V and 5 bases from J, the gap between germline ends came to 23 bases. Germline V lookup: CDR1 MNHNS, CDR2 SASEGT. The CDR3 totals 17 residues. The CDR3, as DNA: TGTGCCAGCACTCCTATACCGCCGGGGCTCGGGAATGAAAAACTGTTTTTT. Translating it yields CASTPIPPGLGNEKLFF.

The V call is TRBV5-1, the J call TRBJ1-1, with a possible D match to TRBD1 (6 bases). Trimming removed 4 bases at V and 3 bases at J, with 13 bases between. Germline assignment: CDR1 SGHRS and CDR2 YFSETQ. The CDR3 consists of 14 residues. CDR3 in amino acids: CASSTQGGYTEAFF. CDR3 in DNA: TGCGCCAGCAGCACGCAAGGGGGATACACTGAAGCTTTCTTT.

This sequence joins TRBV19 and TRBJ1-3; TRBD1 aligns across 9 bases. There are 15 residues in the CDR3. Per the germline V gene, CDR1 is LNHDA and CDR2 is SQIVND (reference sequence). V shed 3 bases, J shed 3 bases, and the junction held 3 bases outside the gene matches. The CDR3 DNA reads TGTGCCAGTAGTATCGGACAGGGGTTTGGAAACACCATATATTTT. Translation gives CASSIGQGFGNTIYF.

This chain joins TRBV7-2 and TRBJ2-2; D gene uncertain. This CDR3 has 13 residues. Deletions cut 7 bases from V and 6 bases from J, with 12 bases between. Germline V gives CDR1 SGHTA, CDR2 FQGNSA. As DNA, the CDR3 is TGTGCCAGCACCCGAGCTATGCCCGGGGAGCTGTTTTTT. As protein: CASTRAMPGELFF.

The chain employs TRBV19 and TRBJ1-1; TRBD1 might be the D (6 bases). Looked up from germline, CDR1 is LNHDA and CDR2 is SQIVND (reference sequence). V was shortened by 3 bases and J by 1 base, with 12 bases between the two germline ends. This CDR3 spans 15 amino acids. The CDR3 protein is CASSIDADRNTEAFF. The CDR3 region has the DNA TGTGCCAGTAGTATTGACGCGGACAGGAACACTGAAGCTTTCTTT.